This passage covers 21 T cell receptor beta chains from one sample sequenced in a study of shared clonotypes between healthy human individuals. Using immunoSEQ multiplex PCR, the repertoire was profiled, and TCRdb retains in-frame clones only, with some absent. The data show some 2,000,000 clones, with 90% to 95% seen just once and approximately 0.13% held by the top ten. Sequencing used naive CD4+ T cells sorted from blood. Subset of the sample: CD45RA+ positively selected. Source of these receptors: a man between 18 and 35 years old in good health.

J is TRBJ1-4 and V is TRBV7-9; TRBD1 matches at 7 bases. CDR1 SEHNR and CDR2 FQNEAQ come from the germline V gene (reference sequence). The V segment lost 5 bases and the J segment 12 bases; nucleotides outside the gene matches: 15. The CDR3 has 15 amino acids. The CDR3 nucleotides read TGTGCCAGCAGCCCCCTCACAGGGGCCCGAATGGAACTGTTTTTT. Translated: CASSPLTGARMELFF.

The chain recombines TRBV7-2 with TRBJ1-5; 7 bases match TRBD1. Germline lookup yields CDR1 SGHTA and CDR2 FQGNSA. This CDR3 has 13 residues. Trimming took 2 bases from V and 5 from J; bases not matched to a gene: 0. The CDR3 here is CASSLQGDQPQHF. The CDR3, as DNA: TGTGCCAGCAGCTTACAGGGGGATCAGCCCCAGCATTTT.

This clone was counted a single time. The rearrangement uses TRBV18 and TRBJ2-5; 10 nucleotides line up with TRBD2. CDR3 length: 16 residues. V lost 0 bases, J lost 5 bases, and 6 bases stayed unmatched. Germline CDR1 KGHSH, CDR2 LQKENI. CDR3 region: CASSPPGLAMSETQYF. The DNA for the CDR3 is TGTGCCAGCTCACCACCGGGACTAGCGATGTCGGAGACCCAGTACTTC. The full variable domain, its missing parts supplied by reference TRBV18 and TRBJ2-5, is NAGVMQNPRHLVRRRGQEARLRCSPMKGHSHVYWYRQLPEEGLKFMVYLQKENIIDESGMPKERFSAEFPKEGPSILRIQQVVRGDSAAYFCASSPPGLAMSETQYFGPGTRLLVL.

J is TRBJ1-6 and V is TRBV30, with D unclear. V was shortened by 2 bases and J by 7 bases, with 9 bases between the two germline ends. Germline V gene data show CDR1 as GTSNPN and CDR2 as SVGIG (reference sequence). This CDR3 has 13 residues. The CDR3 region has the DNA TGTGCCTGGAGTAATAGCGGAAATTCACCCCTCCACTTT. Residues: CAWSNSGNSPLHF.

The chain is built from TRBV25-1 and TRBJ2-2, with 9 bases that match TRBD2. The germline V gene encodes CDR1 MGHDK and CDR2 SYGVNS. This CDR3 has 15 residues. V shed 3 bases, J shed 5 bases, and the junction held 4 bases outside the gene matches. Here the CDR3 reads CASSDSAGGTGELFF. CDR3 bases: TGTGCCAGCAGTGATTCAGCGGGAGGAACCGGGGAGCTGTTTTTT.

The chain recombines TRBV28 with TRBJ1-2; possibly TRBD1 for D (5 bases). Germline lookup yields CDR1 MDHEN and CDR2 SYDVKM. The CDR3 loop spans 15 amino acids. V was cut by 8 bases and J by 8 bases, with 24 bases left in between. The CDR3 here is CASLRGVGLVYGYTF. DNA of the CDR3: TGTGCCAGCCTCCGAGGGGTCGGGCTAGTTTACGGCTACACCTTC.

J is TRBJ1-2 and V is TRBV7-2; no definite D call. CDR1 is SGHTA and CDR2 is FQGNSA in the germline V gene. This CDR3 spans 18 amino acids. Trimming removed 2 bases at V and 8 bases at J, with 27 bases between. This CDR3 reads CASSLKLTLNGGWMGYTF. Here the CDR3 DNA reads TGTGCCAGCAGCTTAAAGTTAACACTAAACGGAGGGTGGATGGGCTACACCTTC.

The chain recombines TRBV19 with TRBJ2-1, with D maybe TRBD2 (6 bases). V lost 5 bases to trimming and J lost 5 bases, with 10 bases between them. This CDR3 comprises 13 residues. The germline gives CDR1 LNHDA, CDR2 SQIVND (reference sequence). DNA for the CDR3: TGTGCCAGTAGTTCTGGACTACACAATGAGCAGTTCTTC. This translates into CASSSGLHNEQFF.

CDR3 DNA: TGTGCCAGCAGCCTAACTAGGGACAGCACCTCCCGAAACATTCAGTACTTC. Protein sequence: CASSLTRDSTSRNIQYF. The chain joins TRBV7-9 to TRBJ2-4; 7 nucleotides align to TRBD1. Germline loops: CDR1 SEHNR, CDR2 FQNEAQ (reference sequence). The junction had 16 bases not matched to a gene; V was cut back by 5 bases and J by 6 bases. The CDR3 covers 17 residues.

In DNA form, the CDR3 reads TGTGCCAGCTCGGGGCTCAAAGGAGAGACCCAGTACTTC. It yields the protein CASSGLKGETQYF. The chain uses TRBV6-5 and TRBJ2-5, with D possibly called TRBD1 or TRBD2 (5 bases each). Germline-derived CDR1 and CDR2 are MNHEY and SVGAGI. The CDR3 contains 13 residues. V lost 8 bases, J lost 4 bases, and 14 bases lay in between.

The chain has TRBV6-5 and TRBJ2-7; D tentatively reads TRBD1 or TRBD2 (5 bases each). CDR1 is MNHEY, CDR2 SVGAGI, per germline. V lost 5 bases to trimming and J lost 0 bases, with 14 bases between them. The CDR3 consists of 15 residues. The CDR3 sequence: CASSPGTSISYEQYF. The CDR3 coding sequence is TGTGCCAGCAGTCCCGGGACGTCCATCTCCTACGAGCAGTACTTC.

The CDR3 spells CASSGRGRQYF. CDR3 DNA sequence: TGTGCCAGCAGTGGACGAGGGAGGCAGTACTTC. This chain links TRBV6-1 with TRBJ2-7; D perhaps matches TRBD2 (5 bases). The CDR3 sequence is 11 residues long. Germline V gives CDR1 MNHNS, CDR2 SASEGT. Between the trimmed V and J ends, which lost 4 bases and 9 bases, there was a span of 10 bases.

The chain combines TRBV5-6 with TRBJ2-3; D is unclear. There are 16 residues in the CDR3. V was pared by 1 base and J by 0 bases, with 12 bases between. Germline values: CDR1 SGHDT, CDR2 YYEEEE. CDR3 DNA: TGTGCCAGCAGCTTGTTAGTAGGCGGTAGCACAGATACGCAGTATTTT. Protein sequence: CASSLLVGGSTDTQYF.

This chain joins TRBV19 and TRBJ1-5; 7 bases fit TRBD1. Trimming at V came to 8 bases and at J to 5 bases, leaving 12 bases not matched to a gene. Per germline, CDR1 LNHDA and CDR2 SQIVND (reference sequence). This CDR3 spans 15 amino acids. The CDR3 region has the DNA TGTGCCAGTCAATCCGGGACAGCCACTGATCAGCCCCAGCATTTT. It yields the protein CASQSGTATDQPQHF.

V usage is TRBV6-1 and J usage is TRBJ2-3; the D call may be TRBD1 or TRBD2 (5 bases each). The length of the CDR3 is 14 residues. Trimming cost V 6 bases and J 0 bases, with 10 bases left between them. From germline, CDR1 is MNHNS and CDR2 SASEGT. CDR3 sequence reads: CASSWDGSTDTQYF. CDR3 DNA: TGTGCCAGCAGCTGGGACGGAAGCACAGATACGCAGTATTTT.

V gene TRBV10-2 combines with J gene TRBJ1-1, with D perhaps TRBD1 (5 bases). Germline CDR1 and CDR2: WSHSY and SAAADI. Trimming left V 3 bases short and J 3 bases short, with 11 bases between. CDR3 size: 14 residues. The CDR3 protein is CASSERGGHTEAFF. Here the CDR3 DNA reads TGCGCCAGCAGTGAAAGGGGTGGTCACACTGAAGCTTTCTTT.

The chain employs TRBV5-1 and TRBJ1-1; D gene unclear. The CDR3 loop spans 14 amino acids. Trimming removed 0 bases at V and 6 bases at J, with 12 bases between. Germline V gene data show CDR1 as SGHRS and CDR2 as YFSETQ. CDR3 region: CASSLGRVGSEAFF. The DNA for the CDR3 is TGCGCCAGCAGCTTGGGACGGGTCGGATCTGAAGCTTTCTTT.

This clone is a singleton in its sample. The chain has TRBV11-2 and TRBJ2-7; 9 bases fit TRBD2. Germline values: CDR1 SGHAT, CDR2 FQNNGV. Germline trimming cut 1 base from V and 3 bases from J; bases unmatched to any gene: 4. The length of the CDR3 is 15 residues. The CDR3 nucleotides read TGTGCCAGCAGCTTAGGGCGGGGGGGAAGCTACGAGCAGTACTTC. Its protein product is CASSLGRGGSYEQYF.

The rearrangement uses TRBV25-1 and TRBJ2-5; 7 positions match TRBD2. V was clipped by 1 base and J by 0 bases; unmatched bases: 2. The CDR3 consists of 15 residues. Per germline, CDR1 MGHDK and CDR2 SYGVNS. The chain's CDR3 is CASSEWSGNQETQYF. CDR3 in DNA: TGTGCCAGCAGTGAATGGAGCGGGAACCAAGAGACCCAGTACTTC.

This chain connects TRBV28 to TRBJ1-4; D is possibly TRBD1 (6 bases). CDR1 is MDHEN, CDR2 SYDVKM, per germline. This CDR3 contains 20 residues. Trimming cost V 4 bases and J 0 bases, with 24 bases left between them. CDR3 bases: TGTGCCAGCAGTTCCCACACTGGGGGACACCGATTCGCAACTAATGAAAAACTGTTTTTT. It encodes CASSSHTGGHRFATNEKLFF. Full variable domain (rest looked up from reference TRBV28 and TRBJ1-4): DVKVTQSSRYLVKRTGEKVFLECVQDMDHENMFWYRQDPGLGLRLIYFSYDVKMKEKGDIPEGYSVSREKKERFSLILESASTNQTSMYLCASSSHTGGHRFATNEKLFFGSGTQLSVL.

This chain uses TRBV7-2 with TRBJ2-3, with 7 bases matching TRBD2. The germline V gene encodes CDR1 SGHTA and CDR2 FQGNSA. The ends lost 4 bases at V and 2 bases at J; junction bases unmatched: 9. The CDR3 runs 16 residues. The CDR3: CASSSSGTRTTDTQYF. For the CDR3, the DNA is TGTGCCAGCAGCTCCAGCGGGACTCGAACCACAGATACGCAGTATTTT.